This T cell receptor beta chain was recorded in a study of regulatory T cells in long-lasting Graves disease. V was clipped by 0 bases and J by 1 base, with 10 bases between them. Per the germline V gene, CDR1 is SGHKS and CDR2 is YYEKEE (reference sequence). The CDR3 has 15 amino acids. Investigators prepared the TCR beta libraries by applying iRepertoire HTBI primers and Arm-PCR of CDR3 regions. TCRdb re-called the multiplex PCR reads through MiXCR, storing one row per CDR3 protein. The data hold hundreds of thousands of distinct CDR3 sequences, with about a sixth observed a single time. Many counts were recorded for this clonotype. Noted time point: newly diagnosed GD, antithyroid drugs for less than 3 months. Generation of the TCR library employed RNA extracted from PBMCs.

The sequence was collected from a female donor with Graves disease. The chain employs TRBV5-5 and TRBJ1-1; D is ambiguous. The sample here was peripheral blood mononuclear cells (PBMCs), taken at new diagnosis, from a patient treated with antithyroid drugs. CDR3 sequence (DNA): TGTGCCAGCAGCTTGGCTTATCCAGCGAACACTGAAGCTTTCTTT. Translating it yields CASSLAYPANTEAFF. The full variable domain, in which reference TRBV5-5 and TRBJ1-1 provide the parts outside the CDR3, is DAGVTQSPTHLIKTRGQQVTLRCSPISGHKSVSWYQQVLGQGPQFIFQYYEKEERGRGNFPDRFSARQFPNYSSELNVNALLLGDSALYLCASSLAYPANTEAFFGQGTRLTVV.